The clone carrying this TCR beta chain was recorded a few times. The antigen is undetermined. These data are taken from a study of T cells after yellow fever vaccination. General study results and limits: Faster peaking, at day 5 versus 15, marked a secondary response that was weaker. Abundant bulk-derived clonotypes could contaminate FACS-sorted repertoires. Few clonotypes appeared in both CD4 and CD8 compartments.

Trimming took 9 bases from V and 7 from J; bases not matched to a gene: 14. From germline, CDR1 is MGHRA and CDR2 YSYEKL. The CDR3 is 15 residues long. A 5'RACE template-switching step, the method used to make TCR cDNA, added a universal primer site and UMIs. Via MiXCR, TCRdb re-called the 5' RACE reads, giving one row per CDR3 protein. The repertoire has 170,000 or so distinct CDR3 sequences, about 6% of them found once; the top ten carry about 2.7%. This TCR came from a man between 18 and 35 years old who received the YFV17D yellow fever vaccine. The source material was CD4+ T cells sorted from PBMCs, sampled on the day of the first yellow fever vaccination. The chain joins TRBV4-1 to TRBJ2-1; TRBD2 matches 8 bases. The CDR3 region has the DNA TGCGCCAGTTCCCGGGGGGGCCAGCGGGGAAATGAGCAGTTCTTC. Its translation is CASSRGGQRGNEQFF.